These 23 T cell receptor beta chains were all obtained from the same sample, sequenced in a study of low-dose radiotherapy and immunotherapy resistance in tumors. Time point: before trial treatment. PCR amplification of the TCRs was performed with Phusion for approximately 20 PCR cycles, and it relied on a constant-region primer together with a V-primer adapter. TCRdb reprocessed the reads with MiXCR, giving one entry per CDR3 protein. This table has approximately 47,000 distinct CDR3 sequences, approximately 12% appearing once. The source material was PBMCs, sampled before treatment. These receptors were taken from a female donor with ovarian cancer.

There are many counts of this clonotype. The rearrangement joins TRBV9 to TRBJ2-1; maybe TRBD2 (6 bases). Germline lookup yields CDR1 SGDLS and CDR2 YYNGEE. Between the trimmed V and J ends, which lost 7 bases and 0 bases, there was a span of 14 bases. This CDR3 comprises 15 residues. DNA of the CDR3: TGTGCCAGCTGTTTGGCCGGGAGCTCCTACAATGAGCAGTTCTTC. Encoded protein: CASCLAGSSYNEQFF.

This clonotype was counted many times. The chain links TRBV5-1 to TRBJ2-7; the D call may be TRBD1 or TRBD2 (5 bases each). The germline V gene encodes CDR1 SGHRS and CDR2 YFSETQ. The V gene lost 3 bases and the J gene lost 3 bases, with 16 bases spanning the gap. CDR3 length equals 15 residues. The CDR3 loop reads CASSSDQGSVYEQYF. CDR3 coding DNA: TGCGCCAGCAGCTCCGACCAGGGTAGCGTCTACGAGCAGTACTTC.

This clonotype was counted only a few times. This chain joins TRBV2 and TRBJ2-7; possible D gene TRBD1, 6 bases. CDR3 size: 12 residues. The ends were cut back, 6 bases at V and 3 bases at J, with 9 bases in the middle. From germline, CDR1 is SNHLY and CDR2 FYNNEI. The CDR3 spells CASRPDSYEQYF. The CDR3 DNA follows: TGTGCCAGCAGACCGGACAGCTACGAGCAGTACTTC.

This clonotype was observed at least ten times. The rearrangement uses TRBV7-9 and TRBJ1-4; no firm D call. Germline CDR1 SEHNR, CDR2 FQNEAQ (reference sequence). This CDR3 has 16 amino acids. The ends were cut back, 1 base at V and 11 bases at J, with 20 bases in the middle. CDR3: CASSLGDRAQREKLFF. The CDR3 coding sequence is TGTGCCAGCAGCTTAGGCGACCGGGCCCAGAGGGAGAAACTGTTTTTT. Filled out from reference TRBV7-9 and TRBJ1-4, the complete variable domain reads DTGVSQNPRHKITKRGQNVTFRCDPISEHNRLYWYRQTLGQGPEFLTYFQNEAQLEKSRLLSDRFSAERPKGSFSTLEIQRTEQGDSAMYLCASSLGDRAQREKLFFGSGTQLSVL.

This clonotype was seen ten or more times. A junction boundary mismatches the germline segment, possibly from a read error. The chain employs TRBV7-7 and TRBJ2-7; TRBD1 aligns across 10 bases. This CDR3 region has 14 residues. Per the germline V gene, CDR1 is SSHAT and CDR2 is FNYEAQ (reference sequence). Here the CDR3 DNA reads TGTGCTAGCAGCCCAGGGACAGGGGTTAACGAGCAGTACTTC. Its protein product is CASSPGTGVNEQYF.

This clonotype was seen many times. This chain uses TRBV30 with TRBJ1-2, with D maybe TRBD1 (5 bases). The CDR3 length is 12 residues. Trimming removed 2 bases from V and 2 bases from J, with 6 bases in between. CDR1 is GTSNPN, CDR2 SVGIG, per germline (reference sequence). Here the CDR3 reads CAWSRQNYGYTF. Here the CDR3 DNA reads TGTGCCTGGAGTCGACAGAACTATGGCTACACCTTC.

The table lists this clonotype with many counts. The chain is built from TRBV6-8 and TRBJ2-7; the D is unclear. The CDR3 runs to 15 residues. Germline values: CDR1 MNHGY, CDR2 SAAAGT. The V and J ends lost 5 bases and 1 base respectively, with 15 bases between them. CDR3 loop: CASSEVWERSYEQYF. The CDR3 nucleotides are TGTGCCAGCAGTGAAGTCTGGGAACGGTCCTACGAGCAGTACTTC.

This clonotype was found many times. The chain joins TRBV6-6 to TRBJ2-7, with D perhaps matching TRBD1 or TRBD2 (6 bases each). Trimming removed 0 bases at V and 7 bases at J, with 16 bases between. There are 15 residues in the CDR3. CDR1 is MNHNY and CDR2 is SVGAGI in the germline V gene (reference sequence). The CDR3 DNA is TGTGCCAGCAGTTACTCTGGGGGCGCGGGGTCTGAGCAGTACTTC. Its protein is CASSYSGGAGSEQYF.

This clonotype was counted at least ten times. The chain recombines TRBV5-1 with TRBJ2-7; D unclear. V was clipped by 2 bases and J by 3 bases, with 6 bases between them. Germline V gene data show CDR1 as SGHRS and CDR2 as YFSETQ. The CDR3 is 12 residues long. CDR3 coding DNA: TGCGCCAGCAGCTTTAACAGCTACGAGCAGTACTTC. This sequence encodes CASSFNSYEQYF. Combining the CDR3 with reference TRBV5-1 and TRBJ2-7 gives the whole variable domain KAGVTQTPRYLIKTRGQQVTLSCSPISGHRSVSWYQQTPGQGLQFLFEYFSETQRNKGNFPGRFSGRQFSNSRSEMNVSTLELGDSALYLCASSFNSYEQYFGPGTRLTVT.

The V and J genes are TRBV7-6 and TRBJ2-7; D unclear. The ends were cut back, 2 bases at V and 0 bases at J, with 11 bases in the middle. CDR1 and CDR2 from the germline V gene are SGHVS and FNYEAQ. The CDR3 runs to 15 residues. The CDR3 protein is CASSLRRAGSYEQYF. CDR3 sequence (DNA): TGTGCCAGCAGCTTAAGAAGGGCAGGCTCCTACGAGCAGTACTTC.

This clonotype showed up many times. This chain joins TRBV20-1 and TRBJ2-7; 10 nucleotides agree with TRBD1. V lost 6 bases, J lost 3 bases, and 11 bases stayed unmatched. Germline-derived CDR1 and CDR2 are DFQATT and SNEGSKA (reference sequence). This CDR3 comprises 15 residues. CDR3 bases: TGCAGTGCCCAAACCTCCGGGACAGGGGTCTACGAGCAGTACTTC. It translates to CSAQTSGTGVYEQYF.

This clonotype was observed at least ten times. The V and J genes are TRBV2 and TRBJ1-2; weak D call: TRBD1 (6 bases). CDR3 length equals 12 residues. Deletions cut 6 bases from V and 6 bases from J, with 11 bases between. The germline CDR1 and CDR2 sequences are SNHLY and FYNNEI. CDR3 in DNA: TGTGCCAGCAGCCCAGGGGCCGATGGCTACACCTTC. It is translated as CASSPGADGYTF.

This clonotype has ten or more counts. V is TRBV18 and J is TRBJ1-2; D not certain. Germline CDR1 is KGHSH and CDR2 is LQKENI. The CDR3 loop spans 14 amino acids. Trimming left V 2 bases short and J 2 bases short, with 9 bases between. In DNA, the CDR3 is TGTGCCAGCTCACCAAACGACAAGAACTATGGCTACACCTTC. Protein sequence: CASSPNDKNYGYTF.

This clonotype was detected ten times or more. V and J are TRBV6-4 and TRBJ2-2, with 8 bases matching TRBD1. The CDR3 covers 15 residues. V lost 6 bases to trimming and J lost 1 base; unmatched junction nucleotides: 4. Per the germline V gene, CDR1 is MRHNA and CDR2 is SNTAGT. CDR3 region: CASRAGTGNTGELFF. The CDR3 region has the DNA TGTGCCAGCAGAGCCGGGACAGGGAACACCGGGGAGCTGTTTTTT.

This clonotype was observed once. The junction shows a germline mismatch at one end, possibly a read error. The rearrangement links TRBV6-5 to TRBJ1-4, with D possibly matching TRBD1 (6 bases). This CDR3 is built from 14 residues. Germline V gene data show CDR1 as MNHEY and CDR2 as SVGAGI. CDR3 region: CASSYGTTNEKPFF. For the CDR3, the DNA is TGTGCCAGCAGTTATGGGACAACTAATGAAAAACCGTTTTTC.

This clonotype was recorded many times. The chain has TRBV11-2 and TRBJ2-7; D gene uncertain. Germline values: CDR1 SGHAT, CDR2 FQNNGV. The V gene lost 0 bases and the J gene lost 2 bases, with 11 bases spanning the gap. CDR3 length equals 15 residues. The CDR3 DNA reads as TGTGCCAGCAGCTTAGAGGCCAGCATTCCCTACGAGCAGTACTTC. Encoded protein: CASSLEASIPYEQYF.

This clonotype has a count of ten or more. The chain has TRBV11-2 and TRBJ2-7, with TRBD1 as a possible D gene (6 bases). The CDR3 is made up of 14 amino acids. V lost 5 bases and J lost 3, with 14 bases in between. Germline V gene sequence: CDR1 SGHAT, CDR2 FQNNGV. The chain's CDR3 is CASSPIQGIYEQYF. The CDR3 DNA is TGTGCCAGCAGCCCCATACAGGGTATCTACGAGCAGTACTTC.

This clonotype was counted many times. The chain uses TRBV28 and TRBJ2-7; no clear D. CDR1 is MDHEN and CDR2 is SYDVKM in the germline V gene. The germline V and J ends were trimmed by 5 bases and 6 bases, with 11 bases remaining between them. The CDR3 extends over 12 amino acids. The CDR3 loop reads CASSLIRLEQYF. The CDR3 coding sequence is TGTGCCAGCAGTCTCATCCGTCTCGAGCAGTACTTC.

This clonotype was observed at least ten times. The chain combines TRBV20-1 with TRBJ2-7; the D gene is possibly TRBD2 (5 bases). V lost 0 bases to trimming and J lost 1 base, with 13 bases between them. The CDR3 covers 15 residues. CDR1 is DFQATT, CDR2 SNEGSKA, per germline (reference sequence). Here the CDR3 reads CSARDRRTRSYEQYF. The CDR3 coding sequence is TGCAGTGCTAGAGATCGGAGGACCCGGTCCTACGAGCAGTACTTC.

This clonotype was picked up many times. This rearrangement joins TRBV20-1 to TRBJ2-5, with TRBD2 matching 9 bases. The V gene end was trimmed by 7 bases and the J gene end by 1 base; junction bases not matched to a gene: 13. Per germline, CDR1 DFQATT and CDR2 SNEGSKA (reference sequence). The CDR3 is 16 amino acids. The CDR3 is CSVRPQRGATQETQYF. In DNA, the CDR3 is TGCAGTGTCCGGCCTCAGCGGGGGGCGACCCAAGAGACCCAGTACTTC.

This clonotype has at least ten counts. The rearrangement links TRBV5-1 to TRBJ2-3; TRBD2 agrees at 9 bases. J was trimmed by 2 bases and V by 2 bases; bases with no gene match: 12. Per the germline V gene, CDR1 is SGHRS and CDR2 is YFSETQ. The CDR3 spans 18 residues. CDR3 DNA sequence: TGCGCCAGCAGCTTTGTGCTAGCGGGAACGTCGTCCACAGATACGCAGTATTTT. Translating it yields CASSFVLAGTSSTDTQYF.

This clonotype was seen more than once but under ten times. V gene TRBV28 combines with J gene TRBJ2-1, with D possibly called TRBD1 or TRBD2 (6 bases each). Trimming left V 5 bases short and J 2 bases short, with 13 bases between. The CDR3 runs to 15 residues. The germline CDR1 and CDR2 sequences are MDHEN and SYDVKM. Written as DNA, the CDR3 is TGTGCCAGCAGTGTCGAGGGGGGCACCTACAATGAGCAGTTCTTC. Translation: CASSVEGGTYNEQFF.

This clonotype has ten or more counts. The chain recombines TRBV6-1 with TRBJ2-3; 7 positions match TRBD1. V shed 2 bases and J 2 bases; nucleotides not matched to a gene: 7. Per germline, CDR1 MNHNS and CDR2 SASEGT. CDR3 length equals 16 residues. CDR3 in amino acids: CASSERFGTDTDTQYF. The DNA of the CDR3 is TGTGCCAGCAGTGAAAGGTTCGGGACAGACACAGATACGCAGTATTTT.